This T cell receptor (beta chain) originates from a study of CD8+ T cells in alopecia areata. Study overall: In an open-label trial, patients got 5 to 10 mg tofacitinib twice daily. Study-wide results and limits: Higher clonality and more expanded CD8+ clones appeared in lesional than normal scalp.

Peripheral blood and lesional scalp punch biopsies came from alopecia areata patients. CD4+ and CD8+ T cells were sorted from PBMCs. Germline values: CDR1 MNHEY, CDR2 SMNVEV (reference sequence). V shed 5 bases, J shed 1 base, and the junction held 8 bases outside the gene matches. The CDR3 extends over 16 amino acids. Extracted from the samples, RNA was reverse transcribed into cDNA to serve as the sequencing template. Only in-frame clones appear in the TCRdb table, and some are missing; sequencing was by immunoSEQ multiplex PCR. The sample lists 150,000 to 190,000 clones, 45% to 55% seen once, with 15% to 20% in the top ten. Comments on this clone: Antigen: not known.

The rearrangement joins TRBV27 to TRBJ2-3, with 8 bases fitting TRBD2. This TCR was sampled from a human donor with alopecia areata. Source: CD8+ T cells sorted from blood, taken at week 0. The CDR3 is CASSPFLRGGTDTQYF. The CDR3 region has the DNA TGTGCCAGCAGTCCTTTCTTGCGGGGGGGCACAGATACGCAGTATTTT.